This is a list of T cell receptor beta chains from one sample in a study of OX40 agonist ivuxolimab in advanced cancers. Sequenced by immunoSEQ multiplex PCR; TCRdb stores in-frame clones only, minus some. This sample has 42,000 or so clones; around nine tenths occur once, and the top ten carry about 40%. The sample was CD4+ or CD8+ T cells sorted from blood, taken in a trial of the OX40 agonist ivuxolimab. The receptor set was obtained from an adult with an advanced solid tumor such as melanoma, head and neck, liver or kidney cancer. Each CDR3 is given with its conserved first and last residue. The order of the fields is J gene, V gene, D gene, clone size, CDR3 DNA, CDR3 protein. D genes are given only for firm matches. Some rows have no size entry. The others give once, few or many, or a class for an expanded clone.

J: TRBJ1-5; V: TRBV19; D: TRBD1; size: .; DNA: TGTGCCAGTAGTATGGGGACAGGGGATCAGCCCCAGCATTTT; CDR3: CASSMGTGDQPQHF
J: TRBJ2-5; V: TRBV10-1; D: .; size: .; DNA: TGCGCCAGCAGTACCGGGACGGTCCAAGGGGCCCAGTACTTC; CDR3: CASSTGTVQGAQYF
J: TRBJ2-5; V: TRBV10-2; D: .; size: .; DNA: TGCGCCAGCAGTGATACCCAAGAGACCCAGTACTTC; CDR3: CASSDTQETQYF
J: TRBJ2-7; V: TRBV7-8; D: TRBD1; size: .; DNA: TGTGCCAGCAGCCCCTTCGGACAGGGGTCCTACGAGCAGTACTTC; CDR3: CASSPFGQGSYEQYF
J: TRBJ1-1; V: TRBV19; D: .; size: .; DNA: TGTGCCAGTAGTATCAGGGGCCCCACTGAAGCTTTCTTT; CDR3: CASSIRGPTEAFF
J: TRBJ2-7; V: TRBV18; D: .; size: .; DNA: TGTGCCAGCTCACCAGGGGTTCACCACGAGCAGTACTTC; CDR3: CASSPGVHHEQYF
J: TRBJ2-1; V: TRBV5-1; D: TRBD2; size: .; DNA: TGCGCCAGCAGCTTTACTAGCGGGAGCGGTAATGAGCAGTTCTTC; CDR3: CASSFTSGSGNEQFF
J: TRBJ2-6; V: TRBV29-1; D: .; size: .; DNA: TGCAGCGTTTTCAGCGCCGGGGCCAACGTCCTGACTTTC; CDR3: CSVFSAGANVLTF
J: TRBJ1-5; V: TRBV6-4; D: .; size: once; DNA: TGTGCCAGCAGCCGGGACCCCCTCGGAGATTCGCCCCAGCATTTT; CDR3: CASSRDPLGDSPQHF
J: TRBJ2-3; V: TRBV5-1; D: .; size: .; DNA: TGCGCCAGCAGCTTGGCCCAACAGGGCGGCACAGATACGCAGTATTTT; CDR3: CASSLAQQGGTDTQYF
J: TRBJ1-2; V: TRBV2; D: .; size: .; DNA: TGTGCCAGCACGACGAGCCAAATCATAACTAACTATGGCTACACCTTC; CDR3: CASTTSQIITNYGYTF
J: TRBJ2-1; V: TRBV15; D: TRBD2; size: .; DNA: TGTGCCACCAGCAGAGCTCTAGCGGGGGGCGAGGGTGAGCAGTTCTTC; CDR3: CATSRALAGGEGEQFF
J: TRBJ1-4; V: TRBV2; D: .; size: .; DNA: TGTGCCAGCAACCCCACCGGCCCTCCAACTAATGAAAAACTGTTTTTT; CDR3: CASNPTGPPTNEKLFF
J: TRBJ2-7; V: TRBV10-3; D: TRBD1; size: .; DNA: TGTGCCACCACCGAAGGACAGGGGGCGGGCGAGCAGTACTTC; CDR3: CATTEGQGAGEQYF
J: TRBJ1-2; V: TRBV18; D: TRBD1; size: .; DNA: TGTGCCAGCTCACCGGGGGACAGGGACTATGGCTACACCTTC; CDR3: CASSPGDRDYGYTF
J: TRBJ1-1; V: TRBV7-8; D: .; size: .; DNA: TGTGCCAGCAGCTTAAATACTCAGGGAACTGAAGCTTTCTTT; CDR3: CASSLNTQGTEAFF
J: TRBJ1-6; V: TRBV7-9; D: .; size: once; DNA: TGTGCCAGCAGGACGAGGGGGGGCGCAAATTCACCCCTCCACTTT; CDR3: CASRTRGGANSPLHF
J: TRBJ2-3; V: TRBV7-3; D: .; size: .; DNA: TGTGCCAGCAGCTTATCTGGATTGACTGGTGATACGCAGTATTTT; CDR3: CASSLSGLTGDTQYF
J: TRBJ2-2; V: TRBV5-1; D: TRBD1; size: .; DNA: TGCGCCAGCAGCTTGGAGGGGGCAGGGGTCACCGGGGAGCTGTTTTTT; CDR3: CASSLEGAGVTGELFF
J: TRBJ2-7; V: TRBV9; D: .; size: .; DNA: TGTGCCAGCAGCGTGGGAAGGGGCAGCTACTACGAGCAGTACTTC; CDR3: CASSVGRGSYYEQYF
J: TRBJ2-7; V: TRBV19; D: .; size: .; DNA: TGTGCCAGTAGTATAGCCCCCGGGCCTTACGAGCAGTACTTC; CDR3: CASSIAPGPYEQYF
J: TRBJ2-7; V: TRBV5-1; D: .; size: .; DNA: TGCGCCAGCAGCTTGGATGCGGGTATAGTCGACTACGAGCAGTACTTC; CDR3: CASSLDAGIVDYEQYF
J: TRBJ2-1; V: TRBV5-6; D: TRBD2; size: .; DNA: TGTGCCAGCAGGGAGACTAGCGGGAGAGGCAATGAGCAGTTCTTC; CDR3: CASRETSGRGNEQFF
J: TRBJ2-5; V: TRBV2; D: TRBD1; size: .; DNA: TGTGCCAGCAAGCCGGGACAGGGCTTGGGTGGGACCCAGTACTTC; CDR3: CASKPGQGLGGTQYF
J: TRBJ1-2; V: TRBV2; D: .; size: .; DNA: TGTGCCAGCAGTCAGGGGAACTATGGCTACACCTTC; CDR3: CASSQGNYGYTF
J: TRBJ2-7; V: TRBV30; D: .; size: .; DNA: TGTGCCTGGGCACACAGGGGAGGGGTCTCCTACGAGCAGTACTTC; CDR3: CAWAHRGGVSYEQYF
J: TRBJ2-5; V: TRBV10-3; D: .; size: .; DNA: TGTGCCATCAAAAGGGGCAGGGACCAAGAGACCCAGTACTTC; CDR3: CAIKRGRDQETQYF
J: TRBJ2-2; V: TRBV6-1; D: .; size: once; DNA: TGTGCCAGCAGAGACAGGAGCACCGGGGAGCTGTTTTTT; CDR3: CASRDRSTGELFF
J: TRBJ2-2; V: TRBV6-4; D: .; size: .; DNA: TGTGCCAGCAGTAGCAGGAGGGGCACCGGGGAGCTGTTTTTT; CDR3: CASSSRRGTGELFF
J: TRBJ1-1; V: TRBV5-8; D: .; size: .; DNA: TGTGCCAGCAGCTTGTCATGGGGGTACACTGAAGCTTTCTTT; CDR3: CASSLSWGYTEAFF
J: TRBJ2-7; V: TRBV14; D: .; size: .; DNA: TGTGCCAGCAGCCAAGTGTGGGCGGGGGAGCAGTACTTC; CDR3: CASSQVWAGEQYF
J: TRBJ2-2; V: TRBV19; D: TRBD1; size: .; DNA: TGTGCCAGTAGTATAACAGGGGGCACCGGGGAGCTGTTTTTT; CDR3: CASSITGGTGELFF
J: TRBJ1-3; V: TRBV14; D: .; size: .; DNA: TGTGCCAGCAGCCAAGATTACGGTAGAAACACCATATATTTT; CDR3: CASSQDYGRNTIYF
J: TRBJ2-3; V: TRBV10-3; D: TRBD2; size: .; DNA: TGTGCCATCAGTCAGCGGGAGTACACAGATACGCAGTATTTT; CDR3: CAISQREYTDTQYF
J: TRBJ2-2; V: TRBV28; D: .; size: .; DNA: TGTGCCAGCAGTGTCCGAGGGGGAAGCACCGGGGAGCTGTTTTTT; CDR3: CASSVRGGSTGELFF
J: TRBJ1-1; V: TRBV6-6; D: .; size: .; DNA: TGTGCCAGCCGACAAAACACTGAAGCTTTCTTT; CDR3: CASRQNTEAFF
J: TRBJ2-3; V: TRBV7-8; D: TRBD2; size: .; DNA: TGTGCCAGCAGCTTAGGCAGCGGGAGGACTAGCACAGATACGCAGTATTTT; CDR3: CASSLGSGRTSTDTQYF
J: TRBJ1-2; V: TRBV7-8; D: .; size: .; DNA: TGTGCCAGCAGCTCAGAGATAGGGGAAGGTCGTGGCTACACCTTC; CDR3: CASSSEIGEGRGYTF
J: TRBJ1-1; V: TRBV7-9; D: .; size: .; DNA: TGTGCCAGCAGTTCACTCAGGGACACAATCCACACTGAAGCTTTCTTT; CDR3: CASSSLRDTIHTEAFF
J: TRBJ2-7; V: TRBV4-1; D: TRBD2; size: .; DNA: TGCGCCAGCAGCCCTATACCCGGGACTAACTCCTACGAGCAGTACTTC; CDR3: CASSPIPGTNSYEQYF
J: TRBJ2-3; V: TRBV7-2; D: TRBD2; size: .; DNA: TGTGCCAGCAGCTTAGCGGTACTAGCGGGCACAGATACGCAGTATTTT; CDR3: CASSLAVLAGTDTQYF
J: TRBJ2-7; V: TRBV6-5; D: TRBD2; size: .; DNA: TGTGCCGTGGGGCGGGAGAACCAGGACGAGCAGTACTTC; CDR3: CAVGRENQDEQYF
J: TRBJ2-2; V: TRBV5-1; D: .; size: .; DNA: TGCGCCAGCAGCTTGGGATACACCGGGGAGCTGTTTTTT; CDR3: CASSLGYTGELFF
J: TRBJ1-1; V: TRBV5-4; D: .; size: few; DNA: TGTGCCAGCAGCGTACAGGGAACCCGGAAGGCTTTCTTT; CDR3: CASSVQGTRKAFF
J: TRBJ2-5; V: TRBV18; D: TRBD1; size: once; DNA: TGTGCCAGCTCATCGGGACAGGGTAAAGAGACCCAGTACTTC; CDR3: CASSSGQGKETQYF